A single sample is the source of the 21 T cell receptor beta chains below, sequenced in a study of graft-versus-host responses after intestinal transplantation. The method was immunoSEQ multiplex PCR; TCRdb's version includes in-frame clones alone and lacks a portion of them. The sample holds about 70,000 clones, over 85% seen once. These receptors' antigens are unknown. Specimen: unstimulated CD8+ T cells sorted from spleen or lymph node cells, collected before intestinal transplant. Receptor source: a human donor who received an intestinal transplant.

The chain is built from TRBV27 and TRBJ2-5, with 8 bases matching TRBD2. The DNA matches TRBJ2-7 better at its end, which makes the J call doubtful. Germline V gives CDR1 MNHEY, CDR2 SMNVEV (reference sequence). The CDR3 is made up of 13 amino acids. The CDR3 DNA follows: TGTGCCAGCTCCGGGACTAGGAGGTTCGAGCAGTACTTC. As protein: CASSGTRRFEQYF.

The gene calls are TRBV10-2 and TRBJ2-7; the match to TRBD2 covers 10 bases. The CDR3 is 19 amino acids. Looked up from germline, CDR1 is WSHSY and CDR2 is SAAADI. V was pared by 2 bases and J by 4 bases, with 17 bases of the junction left unmatched. The CDR3 DNA reads TGCGCCAGCAGTGAGGGGCCTAGCGGGAGCCTTAATGGGTTATACGAGCAGTACTTC. This translates into CASSEGPSGSLNGLYEQYF.

The table lists this clone with a few counts. The rearrangement joins TRBV28 to TRBJ2-7; TRBD1 matches at 7 bases. Germline CDR1 MDHEN, CDR2 SYDVKM. V was pared by 3 bases and J by 3 bases, with 5 bases of the junction left unmatched. The CDR3 is 14 residues long. DNA for the CDR3: TGTGCCAGCAGTTTCCAGGGGGACCTCTACGAGCAGTACTTC. Translation gives CASSFQGDLYEQYF.

The J gene is TRBJ1-5, the V gene TRBV5-6; 8 bases line up with TRBD1. The V segment lost 1 base and the J segment 7 bases; nucleotides outside the gene matches: 16. Germline V gene lookup returns CDR1 SGHDT and CDR2 YYEEEE. CDR3 size: 18 residues. This CDR3 reads CASSLYSTWTGLGQPQHF. For the CDR3, the DNA is TGTGCCAGCAGCTTGTATTCAACCTGGACAGGGTTAGGCCAGCCCCAGCATTTT.

The gene calls are TRBV5-1 and TRBJ2-7, with TRBD1 as a possible D gene (5 bases). The germline V gene encodes CDR1 SGHRS and CDR2 YFSETQ. This CDR3 spans 15 amino acids. The V gene lost 2 bases and the J gene lost 3 bases, with 15 bases spanning the gap. CDR3 loop: CASSLYGQGYYEQYF. The CDR3 DNA reads TGCGCCAGCAGCTTATACGGGCAGGGATACTACGAGCAGTACTTC. The variable domain in full, completed from reference TRBV5-1 and TRBJ2-7, reads KAGVTQTPRYLIKTRGQQVTLSCSPISGHRSVSWYQQTPGQGLQFLFEYFSETQRNKGNFPGRFSGRQFSNSRSEMNVSTLELGDSALYLCASSLYGQGYYEQYFGPGTRLTVT.

V usage is TRBV5-1 and J usage is TRBJ2-3; possible D gene TRBD2, 5 bases. The V and J ends lost 1 base and 5 bases respectively, with 8 bases between them. This CDR3 spans 13 amino acids. Germline assignment: CDR1 SGHRS and CDR2 YFSETQ. Written as DNA, the CDR3 is TGCGCCAGCAGCTTGCTCGGGGTAGATACGCAGTATTTT. It yields the protein CASSLLGVDTQYF.

The rearrangement joins TRBV30 to TRBJ1-4; TRBD1 is a possible D gene (5 bases). The V end was cut by 0 bases, the J end by 6 bases, with 8 bases between. The germline gives CDR1 GTSNPN, CDR2 SVGIG (reference sequence). The CDR3 runs 13 residues. Here the CDR3 reads CAWSVETDEKLFF. DNA for the CDR3: TGTGCCTGGAGTGTAGAGACAGATGAAAAACTGTTTTTT. Looking up the rest from reference TRBV30 and TRBJ1-4 gives the full variable domain: SQTIHQWPATLVQPVGSPLSLECTVEGTSNPNLYWYRQAAGRGLQLLFYSVGIGQISSEVPQNLSASRPQDRQFILSSKKLLLSDSGFYLCAWSVETDEKLFFGSGTQLSVL.

The rearrangement links TRBV14 to TRBJ2-5; D is perhaps TRBD2 (6 bases). Trimming left V 0 bases short and J 2 bases short, with 13 bases between. CDR1 is SGHDN, CDR2 FVKESK, per germline. The CDR3 extends over 16 amino acids. Written as DNA, the CDR3 is TGTGCCAGCAGCCAAGATCAGCCGGGAGCGCAAGAGACCCAGTACTTC. This encodes CASSQDQPGAQETQYF.

The chain couples TRBV7-8 to TRBJ1-2; a possible D gene is TRBD1 (5 bases). Deletions cut 5 bases from V and 2 bases from J, with 27 bases between. CDR3 length: 19 residues. The V gene's germline CDR1 is SGHVS and CDR2 FQNEAQ. The chain's CDR3 is CASSPLRGGAPTYNYGYTF. The CDR3 DNA reads as TGTGCCAGCAGCCCCCTCCGGGGGGGTGCTCCGACTTACAACTATGGCTACACCTTC.

This clone showed up just a few times. The chain recombines TRBV6-5 with TRBJ2-6; D remains ambiguous. CDR3 length: 16 amino acids. Germline CDR1 reads MNHEY; CDR2 reads SVGAGI. With 0 bases removed from V and 2 bases from J, the gap between germline ends came to 8 bases. CDR3 residues: CASSYSNGPGANVLTF. In DNA form, the CDR3 reads TGTGCCAGCAGTTACTCGAACGGCCCTGGGGCCAACGTCCTGACTTTC.

The chain joins TRBV27 to TRBJ2-3; TRBD2 matches 13 bases. Germline V gives CDR1 MNHEY, CDR2 SMNVEV (reference sequence). This CDR3 is 15 amino acids long. Trimming cost V 3 bases and J 4 bases; bases outside gene matches: 1. CDR3 bases: TGTGCCAGCAGTTTCGGGACTAGCGGGGCAGATACGCAGTATTTT. This sequence encodes CASSFGTSGADTQYF.

The CDR3 loop is CASSHPKGVGTVQETQYF. CDR3 sequence (DNA): TGTGCCAGCAGCCACCCTAAGGGGGTCGGGACAGTCCAAGAGACCCAGTACTTC. This chain uses TRBV4-2 with TRBJ2-5, with TRBD1 matching 7 bases. This CDR3 spans 18 amino acids. V shed 3 bases and J 1 base; nucleotides not matched to a gene: 14. The germline gives CDR1 LGHNA, CDR2 YNFKEQ.

This chain joins TRBV5-1 and TRBJ2-3; 9 bases align to TRBD2. Trimming cost V 0 bases and J 0 bases; bases outside gene matches: 8. Per the germline V gene, CDR1 is SGHRS and CDR2 is YFSETQ. The CDR3 runs 18 residues. The CDR3: CASSLVQGLALSTDTQYF. The CDR3 nucleotides are TGCGCCAGCAGCTTGGTCCAGGGACTAGCTTTGAGCACAGATACGCAGTATTTT.

This sequence joins TRBV5-1 and TRBJ2-2; 9 nucleotides align to TRBD1. The CDR3 sequence is 15 residues long. Germline values: CDR1 SGHRS, CDR2 YFSETQ. V was clipped by 3 bases and J by 1 base; unmatched bases: 1. DNA for the CDR3: TGCGCCAGCAGCTCGGACAGGGGGAACACCGGGGAGCTGTTTTTT. Protein sequence: CASSSDRGNTGELFF.

This clone came up once. V usage is TRBV7-9 and J usage is TRBJ1-5; D possibly corresponds to TRBD1 (5 bases). In germline, CDR1 is SEHNR, CDR2 FQNEAQ (reference sequence). This CDR3 contains 15 residues. V gave up 1 base and J gave up 7 bases, with 14 bases separating them. The CDR3 region has the DNA TGTGCCAGCAGCTTAGTAAAAGGGAGGGGACAGCCCCAGCATTTT. Translation gives CASSLVKGRGQPQHF.

The CDR3 bases are TGTGCCACCAGCAGAGATACCCCCATATGGAGGGAAAAACTGTTTTTT. This encodes CATSRDTPIWREKLFF. The V gene is TRBV15, the J gene TRBJ1-4, with D unclear. Per germline, CDR1 LNHNV and CDR2 YYDKDF (reference sequence). This CDR3 region has 16 residues. Trimming cost V 0 bases and J 8 bases, with 16 bases left between them.

The rearrangement joins TRBV2 to TRBJ2-3, with D perhaps given as TRBD1 or TRBD2 (5 bases each). The germline V gene encodes CDR1 SNHLY and CDR2 FYNNEI. This CDR3 has 13 residues. The ends were cut back, 9 bases at V and 4 bases at J, with 14 bases in the middle. The CDR3: CARRGLGADTQYF. DNA of the CDR3: TGTGCCAGGAGGGGTCTCGGGGCAGATACGCAGTATTTT.

The chain combines TRBV28 with TRBJ2-7; tentative D call: TRBD2 (7 bases). The CDR3 is 14 residues long. Germline loops: CDR1 MDHEN, CDR2 SYDVKM. V was clipped by 3 bases and J by 2 bases, with 11 bases between them. The CDR3 sequence: CASSFTGRAYEQYF. CDR3 bases: TGTGCCAGCAGTTTCACAGGGAGGGCCTACGAGCAGTACTTC.

The chain joins TRBV19 to TRBJ1-2; D call uncertain. V was clipped by 5 bases and J by 8 bases, with 15 bases between them. The germline CDR1 and CDR2 sequences are LNHDA and SQIVND (reference sequence). The CDR3 spans 13 residues. The CDR3 DNA reads as TGTGCCAGTAGTTCAACCCCGGGCGTCGGCTACACCTTC. Residues: CASSSTPGVGYTF. The variable domain in full, with the rest retrieved from reference TRBV19 and TRBJ1-2, is DGGITQSPKYLFRKEGQNVTLSCEQNLNHDAMYWYRQDPGQGLRLIYYSQIVNDFQKGDIAEGYSVSREKKESFPLTVTSAQKNPTAFYLCASSSTPGVGYTFGSGTRLTVV.

The chain recombines TRBV19 with TRBJ1-2; tentatively, D is TRBD1 (6 bases). The ends were cut back, 5 bases at V and 5 bases at J, with 18 bases in the middle. Germline V CDR1 and CDR2: LNHDA, SQIVND (reference sequence). The CDR3 covers 15 residues. CDR3 amino acids: CASSLRGYYGYGYTF. CDR3 nucleotide sequence: TGTGCCAGTAGTCTAAGGGGGTATTATGGTTATGGCTACACCTTC.

The genes are TRBV5-4 and TRBJ2-7; 11 bases map to TRBD2. The CDR3 length is 17 residues. CDR1 is SGHNT, CDR2 YYREEE, per germline (reference sequence). Trimming removed 2 bases from V and 3 bases from J; junction bases left unmatched: 10. CDR3 in DNA: TGTGCCAGCAGCTTAGGAACTAGCGGGGGACTAAACTACGAGCAGTACTTC. This gives the protein CASSLGTSGGLNYEQYF.